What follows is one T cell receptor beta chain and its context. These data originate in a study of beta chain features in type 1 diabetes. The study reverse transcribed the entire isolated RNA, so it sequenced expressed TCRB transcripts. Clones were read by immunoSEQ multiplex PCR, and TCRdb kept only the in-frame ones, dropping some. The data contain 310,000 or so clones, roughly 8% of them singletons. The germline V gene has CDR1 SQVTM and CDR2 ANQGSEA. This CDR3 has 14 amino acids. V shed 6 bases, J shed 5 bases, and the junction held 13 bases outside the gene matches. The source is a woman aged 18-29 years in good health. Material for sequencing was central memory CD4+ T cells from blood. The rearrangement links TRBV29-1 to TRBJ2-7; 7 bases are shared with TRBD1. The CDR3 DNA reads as TGCAGCGTAAACAGGGGCTACGACGGCAACGAGCAGTACTTC. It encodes CSVNRGYDGNEQYF.